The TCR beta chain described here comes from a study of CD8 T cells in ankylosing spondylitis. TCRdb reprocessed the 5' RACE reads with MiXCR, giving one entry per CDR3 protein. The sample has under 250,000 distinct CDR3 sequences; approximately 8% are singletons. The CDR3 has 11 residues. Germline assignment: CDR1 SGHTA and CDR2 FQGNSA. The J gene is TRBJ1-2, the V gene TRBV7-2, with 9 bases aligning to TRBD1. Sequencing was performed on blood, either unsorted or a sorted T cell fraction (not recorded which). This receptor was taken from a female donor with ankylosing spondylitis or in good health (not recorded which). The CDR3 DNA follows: TGTGCAGAGACAGGGGGCTATGGCTACACCTTC. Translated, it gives CAETGGYGYTF.